The 5 T cell receptor beta chains reported below all come from one sample, sequenced in a study of beta chain features in type 1 diabetes. Reverse transcription of all isolated RNA meant that expressed TCRB transcripts were sequenced. Sequencing used immunoSEQ multiplex PCR; TCRdb keeps in-frame clones, though not all of them. This table has roughly 370,000 clones, roughly 13% appearing once. Sequences were obtained from naive CD4+ T cells from blood. All receptors derive from a man aged 25 to 40 in good health.

The chain recombines TRBV7-2 with TRBJ2-6; 8 bases map to TRBD1. This CDR3 region has 17 residues. With V trimmed by 4 bases and J by 0 bases, 5 bases remained unmatched. CDR1 is SGHTA and CDR2 is FQGNSA in the germline V gene. The CDR3 sequence is CASSSRDRYSGANVLTF. The CDR3 DNA sequence: TGTGCCAGCAGCTCCCGGGACAGGTACTCTGGGGCCAACGTCCTGACTTTC.

This clone was seen a handful of times. V and J are TRBV4-1 and TRBJ1-6; D is perhaps TRBD1 (6 bases). Germline V CDR1 and CDR2: MGHRA, YSYEKL. The CDR3 contains 15 residues. Trimming took 2 bases from V and 13 from J, leaving 18 bases between them. The CDR3 DNA reads TGCGCCAGCAGCCAAATACAGGGACTGGGGGTCCCCCTCCACTTT. This sequence encodes CASSQIQGLGVPLHF.

The V and J genes are TRBV10-3 and TRBJ2-5, with 11 bases that match TRBD2. There are 17 residues in the CDR3. The junction had 6 bases not matched to a gene; V was cut back by 1 base and J by 2 bases. Germline V gene sequence: CDR1 ENHRY, CDR2 SYGVKD. The CDR3 bases are TGTGCCATCAGTGAGTGGGGACTAGCGGAGCAACAAGAGACCCAGTACTTC. This codes for CAISEWGLAEQQETQYF.

This clone showed up just a few times. In nucleotides, the CDR3 is TGCGCCAGCAGCTCCGCGGGGTCCAACACAGATACGCAGTATTTT. Its protein product is CASSSAGSNTDTQYF. The J gene is TRBJ2-3, the V gene TRBV5-1, with D maybe TRBD2 (6 bases). Germline lookup yields CDR1 SGHRS and CDR2 YFSETQ. The CDR3 loop spans 15 amino acids. The germline V and J ends were trimmed by 3 bases and 2 bases, with 13 bases remaining between them.

The sample holds a few counts of this clone. The rearrangement links TRBV5-1 to TRBJ2-2; a possible D gene is TRBD1 (6 bases). V was cut by 0 bases and J by 4 bases, with 10 bases left in between. The CDR3 loop spans 15 amino acids. CDR1 and CDR2 (germline): SGHRS, YFSETQ. The CDR3 loop reads CASSLATGPTGELFF. Here the CDR3 DNA reads TGCGCCAGCAGCTTGGCCACAGGGCCCACCGGGGAGCTGTTTTTT.